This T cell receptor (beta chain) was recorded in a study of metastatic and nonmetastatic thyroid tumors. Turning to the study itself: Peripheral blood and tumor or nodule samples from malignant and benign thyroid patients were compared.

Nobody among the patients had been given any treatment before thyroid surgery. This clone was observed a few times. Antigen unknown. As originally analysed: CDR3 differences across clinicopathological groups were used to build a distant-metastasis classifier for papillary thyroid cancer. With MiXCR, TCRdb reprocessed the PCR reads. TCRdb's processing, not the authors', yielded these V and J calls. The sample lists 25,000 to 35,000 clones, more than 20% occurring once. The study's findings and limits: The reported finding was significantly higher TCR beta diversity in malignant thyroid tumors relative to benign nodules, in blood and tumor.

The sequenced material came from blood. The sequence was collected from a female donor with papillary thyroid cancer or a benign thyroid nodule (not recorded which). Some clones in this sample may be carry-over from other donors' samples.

CDR3 in amino acids: CASRAADTQYF. The CDR3 DNA follows: TGTGCCAGCCGGGCGGCAGATACGCAGTATTTT. The chain recombines TRBV7-2 with TRBJ2-3, with no clear D. CDR1 and CDR2 (germline): SGHTA, FQGNSA. This CDR3 has 11 amino acids. The germline V and J ends were trimmed by 8 bases and 4 bases, with 7 bases remaining between them.